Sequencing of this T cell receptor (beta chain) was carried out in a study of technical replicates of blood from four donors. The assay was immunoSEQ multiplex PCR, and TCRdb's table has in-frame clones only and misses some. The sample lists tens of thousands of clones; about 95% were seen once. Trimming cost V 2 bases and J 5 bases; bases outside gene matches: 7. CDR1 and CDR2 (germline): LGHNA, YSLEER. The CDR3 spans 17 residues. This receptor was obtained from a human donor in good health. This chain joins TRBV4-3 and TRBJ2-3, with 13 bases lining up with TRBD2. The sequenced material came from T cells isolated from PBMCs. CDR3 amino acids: CASSQHGLAGALDTQYF. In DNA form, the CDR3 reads TGCGCCAGCAGCCAACACGGACTAGCGGGAGCGTTAGATACGCAGTATTTT.